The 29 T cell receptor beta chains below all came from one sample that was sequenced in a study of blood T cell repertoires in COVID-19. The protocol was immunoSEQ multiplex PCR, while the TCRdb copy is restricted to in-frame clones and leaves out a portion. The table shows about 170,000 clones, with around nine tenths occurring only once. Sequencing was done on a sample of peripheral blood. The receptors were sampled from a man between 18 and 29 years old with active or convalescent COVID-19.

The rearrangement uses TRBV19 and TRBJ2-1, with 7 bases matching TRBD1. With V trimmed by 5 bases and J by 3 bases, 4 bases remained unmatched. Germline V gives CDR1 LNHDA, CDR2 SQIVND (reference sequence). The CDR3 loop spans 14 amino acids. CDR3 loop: CASSRDSVYNEQFF. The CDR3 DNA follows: TGTGCCAGTAGTCGGGACAGCGTCTACAATGAGCAGTTCTTC. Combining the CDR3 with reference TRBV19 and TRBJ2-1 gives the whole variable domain DGGITQSPKYLFRKEGQNVTLSCEQNLNHDAMYWYRQDPGQGLRLIYYSQIVNDFQKGDIAEGYSVSREKKESFPLTVTSAQKNPTAFYLCASSRDSVYNEQFFGPGTRLTVL.

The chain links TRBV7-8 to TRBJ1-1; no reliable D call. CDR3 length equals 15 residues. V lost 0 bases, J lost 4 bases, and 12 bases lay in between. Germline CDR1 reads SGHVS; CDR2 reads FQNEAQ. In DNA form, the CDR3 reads TGTGCCAGCAGCTTAGCAGGGATTGGACTCACTGAAGCTTTCTTT. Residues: CASSLAGIGLTEAFF.

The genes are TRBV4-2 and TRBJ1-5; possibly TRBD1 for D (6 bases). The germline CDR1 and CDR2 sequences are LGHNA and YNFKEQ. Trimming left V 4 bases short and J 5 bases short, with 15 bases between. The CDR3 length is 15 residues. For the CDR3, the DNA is TGTGCCAGCAGCCGCGCATCTGGGGGCGATCAGCCCCAGCATTTT. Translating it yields CASSRASGGDQPQHF.

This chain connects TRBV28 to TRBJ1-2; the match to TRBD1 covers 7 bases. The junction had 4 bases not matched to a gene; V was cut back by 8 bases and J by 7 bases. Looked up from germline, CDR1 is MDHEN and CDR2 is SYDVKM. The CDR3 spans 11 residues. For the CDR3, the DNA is TGTGCCAGCGGGACAGTGGGTGGCTACACCTTC. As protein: CASGTVGGYTF.

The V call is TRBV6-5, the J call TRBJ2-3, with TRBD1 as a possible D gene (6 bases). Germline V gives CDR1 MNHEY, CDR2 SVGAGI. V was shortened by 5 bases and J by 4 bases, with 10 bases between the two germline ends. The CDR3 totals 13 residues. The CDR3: CASSPQGADTQYF. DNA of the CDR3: TGTGCCAGCAGTCCACAGGGCGCAGATACGCAGTATTTT.

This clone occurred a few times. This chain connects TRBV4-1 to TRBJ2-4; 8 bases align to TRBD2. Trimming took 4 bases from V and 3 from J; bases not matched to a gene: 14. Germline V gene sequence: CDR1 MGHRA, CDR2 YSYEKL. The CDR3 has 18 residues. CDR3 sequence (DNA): TGCGCCAGCAGCCTACTCCAGCCGGGACTAGTAGGCAAAAACATTCAGTACTTC. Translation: CASSLLQPGLVGKNIQYF.

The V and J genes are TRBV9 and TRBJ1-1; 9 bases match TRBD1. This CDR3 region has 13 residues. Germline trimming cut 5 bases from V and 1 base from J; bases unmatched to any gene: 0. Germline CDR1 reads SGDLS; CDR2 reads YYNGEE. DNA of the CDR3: TGTGCCAGCAGGACAGGGGGGAACACTGAAGCTTTCTTT. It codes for CASRTGGNTEAFF.

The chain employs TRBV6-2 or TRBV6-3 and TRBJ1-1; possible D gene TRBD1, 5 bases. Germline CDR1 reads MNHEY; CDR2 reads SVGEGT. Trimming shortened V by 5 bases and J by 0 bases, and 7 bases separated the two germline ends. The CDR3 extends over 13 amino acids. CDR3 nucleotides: TGTGCCAGCAGTCGACAGATGAACACTGAAGCTTTCTTT. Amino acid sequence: CASSRQMNTEAFF.

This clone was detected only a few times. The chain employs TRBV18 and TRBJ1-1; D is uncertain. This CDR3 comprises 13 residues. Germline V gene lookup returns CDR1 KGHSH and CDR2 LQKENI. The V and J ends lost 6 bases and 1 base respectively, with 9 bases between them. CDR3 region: CASSRGSNTEAFF. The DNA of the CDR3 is TGTGCCAGCTCTCGGGGTTCGAACACTGAAGCTTTCTTT.

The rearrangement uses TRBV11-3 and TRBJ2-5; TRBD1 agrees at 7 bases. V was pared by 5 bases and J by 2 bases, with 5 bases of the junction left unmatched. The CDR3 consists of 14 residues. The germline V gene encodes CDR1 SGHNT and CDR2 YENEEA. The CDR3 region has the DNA TGTGCCAGCAGCCTTCGACAGGGTCAAGAGACCCAGTACTTC. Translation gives CASSLRQGQETQYF.

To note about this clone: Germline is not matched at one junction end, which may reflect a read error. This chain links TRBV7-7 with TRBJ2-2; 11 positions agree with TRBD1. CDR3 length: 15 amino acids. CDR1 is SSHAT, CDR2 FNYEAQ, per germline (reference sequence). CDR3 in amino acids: CASSPGTGGTGELFF. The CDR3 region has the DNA TGTGCTAGCAGCCCCGGGACAGGGGGAACCGGGGAGCTGTTTTTT. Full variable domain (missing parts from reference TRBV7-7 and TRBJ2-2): GAGVSQSPRYKVTKRGQDVTLRCDPISSHATLYWYQQALGQGPEFLTYFNYEAQPDKSGLPSDRFSAERPEGSISTLTIQRTEQRDSAMYRCASSPGTGGTGELFFGEGSRLTVL.

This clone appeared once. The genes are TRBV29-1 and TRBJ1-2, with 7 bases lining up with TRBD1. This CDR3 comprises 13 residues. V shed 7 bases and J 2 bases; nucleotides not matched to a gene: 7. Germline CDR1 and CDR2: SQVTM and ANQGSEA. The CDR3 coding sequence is TGCAGCGCCGCCGGGACAGAGAACTATGGCTACACCTTC. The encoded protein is CSAAGTENYGYTF.

For the CDR3, the DNA is TGTGCCCTAGAGGCGGGGGAGTTGAACAGAAAGAAATATCAGCCCCAGCATTTT. Its protein product is CALEAGELNRKKYQPQHF. The rearrangement links TRBV10-3 to TRBJ1-5; the D gene is possibly TRBD1 (5 bases). The CDR3 runs 18 residues. V was trimmed by 11 bases and J by 5 bases, leaving 31 bases between them. Germline loops: CDR1 ENHRY, CDR2 SYGVKD.

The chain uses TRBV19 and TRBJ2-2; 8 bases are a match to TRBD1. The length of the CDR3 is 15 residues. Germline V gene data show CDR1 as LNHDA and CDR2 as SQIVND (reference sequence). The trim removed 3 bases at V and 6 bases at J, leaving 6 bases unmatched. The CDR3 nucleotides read TGTGCCAGTAGTATCGTGACAGGGGAGGCCGGGGAGCTGTTTTTT. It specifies CASSIVTGEAGELFF.

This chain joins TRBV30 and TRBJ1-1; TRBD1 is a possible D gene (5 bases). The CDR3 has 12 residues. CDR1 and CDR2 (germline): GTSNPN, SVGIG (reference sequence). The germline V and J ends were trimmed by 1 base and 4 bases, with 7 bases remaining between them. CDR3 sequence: CAWSAGSTEAFF. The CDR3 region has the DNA TGTGCCTGGAGTGCAGGGTCCACTGAAGCTTTCTTT.

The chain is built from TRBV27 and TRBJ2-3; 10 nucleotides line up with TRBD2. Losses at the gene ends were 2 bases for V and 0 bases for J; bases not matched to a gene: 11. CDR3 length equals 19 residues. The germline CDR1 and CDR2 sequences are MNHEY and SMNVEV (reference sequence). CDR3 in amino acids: CASSLAGRGLAASTDTQYF. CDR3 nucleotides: TGTGCCAGCAGTTTAGCGGGACGAGGACTAGCGGCTAGCACAGATACGCAGTATTTT.

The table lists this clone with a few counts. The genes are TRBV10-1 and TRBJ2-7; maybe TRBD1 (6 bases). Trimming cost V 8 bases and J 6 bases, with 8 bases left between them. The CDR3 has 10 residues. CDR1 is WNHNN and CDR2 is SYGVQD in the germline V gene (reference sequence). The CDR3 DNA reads TGCGCCAGCGACAGGTCCGAGCAGTACGTC. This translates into CASDRSEQYV.

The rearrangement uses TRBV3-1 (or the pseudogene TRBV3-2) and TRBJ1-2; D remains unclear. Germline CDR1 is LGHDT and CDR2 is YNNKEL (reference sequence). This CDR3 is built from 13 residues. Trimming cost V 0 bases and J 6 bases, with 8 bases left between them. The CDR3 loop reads CASSQDPRDGYTF. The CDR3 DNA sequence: TGTGCCAGCAGCCAAGACCCCCGTGATGGCTACACCTTC.

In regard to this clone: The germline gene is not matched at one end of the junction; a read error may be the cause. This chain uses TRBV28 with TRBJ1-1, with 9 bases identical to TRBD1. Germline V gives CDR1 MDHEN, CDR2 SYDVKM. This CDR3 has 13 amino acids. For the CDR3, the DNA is TGTGCCAGCAGTTTCCCCGGGACAGGGCTCTCTCTCTTT. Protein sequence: CASSFPGTGLSLF.

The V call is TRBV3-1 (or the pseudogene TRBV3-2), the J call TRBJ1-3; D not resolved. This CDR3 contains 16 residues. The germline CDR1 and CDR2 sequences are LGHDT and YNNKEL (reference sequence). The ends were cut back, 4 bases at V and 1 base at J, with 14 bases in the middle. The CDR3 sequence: CASSPTTVFSGNTIYF. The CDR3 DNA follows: TGTGCCAGCAGCCCCACCACAGTTTTTTCTGGAAACACCATATATTTT.

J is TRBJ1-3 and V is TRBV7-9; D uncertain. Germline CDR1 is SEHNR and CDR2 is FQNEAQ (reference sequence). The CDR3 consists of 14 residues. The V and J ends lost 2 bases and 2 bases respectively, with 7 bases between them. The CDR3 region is CASSLRGTGNTIYF. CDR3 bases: TGTGCCAGCAGCTTACGGGGAACTGGAAACACCATATATTTT. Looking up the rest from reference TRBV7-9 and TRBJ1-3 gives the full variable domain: DTGVSQNPRHKITKRGQNVTFRCDPISEHNRLYWYRQTLGQGPEFLTYFQNEAQLEKSRLLSDRFSAERPKGSFSTLEIQRTEQGDSAMYLCASSLRGTGNTIYFGEGSWLTVV.

In DNA, the CDR3 is TGTGCCACCAGGAGCTCCTACAATGAGCAGTTCTTC. It is translated as CATRSSYNEQFF. The V and J genes are TRBV28 and TRBJ2-1, with D hard to call. CDR1 and CDR2 (germline): MDHEN, SYDVKM. The CDR3 runs 12 residues. V dropped 10 bases and J dropped 0 bases, with 7 bases sitting between them.

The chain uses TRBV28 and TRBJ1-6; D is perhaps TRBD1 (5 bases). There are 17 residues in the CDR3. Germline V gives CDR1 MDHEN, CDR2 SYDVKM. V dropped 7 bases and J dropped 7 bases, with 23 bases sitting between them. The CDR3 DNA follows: TGTGCCAGCACCCCGGGGGTAGTTCGGGCCATAAATTCACCCCTCCACTTT. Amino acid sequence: CASTPGVVRAINSPLHF.

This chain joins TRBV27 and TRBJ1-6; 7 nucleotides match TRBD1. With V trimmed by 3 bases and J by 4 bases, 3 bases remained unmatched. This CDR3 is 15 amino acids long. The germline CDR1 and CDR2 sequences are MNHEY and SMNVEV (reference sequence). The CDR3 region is CASSLTGPYNSPLHF. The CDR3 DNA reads TGTGCCAGCAGTTTGACAGGGCCGTATAATTCACCCCTCCACTTT.

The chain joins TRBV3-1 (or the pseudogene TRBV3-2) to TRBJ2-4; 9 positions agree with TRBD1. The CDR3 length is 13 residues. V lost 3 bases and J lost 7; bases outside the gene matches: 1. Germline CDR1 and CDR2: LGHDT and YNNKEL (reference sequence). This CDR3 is CASSQGQGNIQYF. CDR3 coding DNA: TGTGCCAGCAGCCAGGGACAGGGCAACATTCAGTACTTC.

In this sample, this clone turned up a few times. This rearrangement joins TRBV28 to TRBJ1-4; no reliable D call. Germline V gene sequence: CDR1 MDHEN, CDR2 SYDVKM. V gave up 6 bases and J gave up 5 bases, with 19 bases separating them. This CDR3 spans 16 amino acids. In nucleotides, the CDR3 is TGTGCCAGCAGCAACCAGACCCCGGGGTCCAATGAAAAACTGTTTTTT. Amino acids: CASSNQTPGSNEKLFF.

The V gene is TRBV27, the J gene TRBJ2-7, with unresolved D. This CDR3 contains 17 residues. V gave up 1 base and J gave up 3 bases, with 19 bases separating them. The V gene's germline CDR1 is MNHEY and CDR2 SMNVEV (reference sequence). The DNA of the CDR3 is TGTGCCAGCAGTTTATTTACGGTCCATGATACGTTCTACGAGCAGTACTTC. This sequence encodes CASSLFTVHDTFYEQYF.

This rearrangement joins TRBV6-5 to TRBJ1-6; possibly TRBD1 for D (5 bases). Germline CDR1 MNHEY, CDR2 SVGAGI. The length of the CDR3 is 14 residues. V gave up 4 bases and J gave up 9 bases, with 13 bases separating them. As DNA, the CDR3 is TGTGCCAGCAGTTTAGTAGGGGTTGGTTCACCCCTCCACTTT. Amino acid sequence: CASSLVGVGSPLHF.

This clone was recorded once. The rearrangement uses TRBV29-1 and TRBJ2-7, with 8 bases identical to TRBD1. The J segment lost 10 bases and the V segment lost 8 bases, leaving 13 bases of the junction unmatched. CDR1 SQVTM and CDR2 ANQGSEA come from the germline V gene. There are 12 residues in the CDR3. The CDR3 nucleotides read TGCAGCACGTACAAAGGACAGGGCGAACAGTACTTC. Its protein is CSTYKGQGEQYF.